The present T cell receptor (beta chain) was sequenced within a study of blood T cell repertoires in COVID-19. On the study more broadly: Sites across the United States, Italy and Spain contributed samples from acute and convalescent COVID-19.

CDR1 and CDR2 from the germline V gene are SGDLS and YYNGEE. The CDR3 spans 15 residues. The V end was cut by 0 bases, the J end by 5 bases, with 12 bases between. Generated by immunoSEQ multiplex PCR, the TCRdb table keeps only in-frame clones and is missing some. The data hold roughly 60,000 clones, with approximately 82% observed a single time. The sample comprised peripheral blood. The V call is TRBV9, the J call TRBJ2-1, with D possibly matching TRBD1 (6 bases). This TCR came from a man aged 60 to 75 with acute or convalescent COVID-19. The chain's CDR3 is CASSVEGDTHNEQFF. For the CDR3, the DNA is TGTGCCAGCAGCGTAGAGGGGGACACCCACAATGAGCAGTTCTTC.